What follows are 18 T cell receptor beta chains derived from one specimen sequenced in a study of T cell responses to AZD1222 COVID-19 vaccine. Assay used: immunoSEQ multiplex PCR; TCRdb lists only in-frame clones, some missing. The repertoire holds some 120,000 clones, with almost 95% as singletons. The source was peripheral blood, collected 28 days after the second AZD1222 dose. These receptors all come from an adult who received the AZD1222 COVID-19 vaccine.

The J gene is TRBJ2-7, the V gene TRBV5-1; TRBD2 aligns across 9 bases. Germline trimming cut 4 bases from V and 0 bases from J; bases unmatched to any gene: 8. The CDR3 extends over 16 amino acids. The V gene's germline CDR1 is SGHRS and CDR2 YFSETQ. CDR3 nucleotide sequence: TGCGCCAGCAGCGAACCACAGCGGGAGGTCTCCTACGAGCAGTACTTC. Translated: CASSEPQREVSYEQYF.

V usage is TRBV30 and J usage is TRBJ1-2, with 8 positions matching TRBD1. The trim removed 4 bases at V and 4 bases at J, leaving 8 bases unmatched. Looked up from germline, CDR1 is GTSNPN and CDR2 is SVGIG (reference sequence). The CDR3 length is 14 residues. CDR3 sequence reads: CAWKTGGRVYGYTF. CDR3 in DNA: TGTGCCTGGAAAACAGGGGGTAGGGTCTATGGCTACACCTTC.

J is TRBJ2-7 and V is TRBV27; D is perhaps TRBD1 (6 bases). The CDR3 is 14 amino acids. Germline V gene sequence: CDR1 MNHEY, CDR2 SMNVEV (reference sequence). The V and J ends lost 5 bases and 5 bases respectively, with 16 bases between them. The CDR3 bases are TGTGCCAGCAGTCCCCGGGACATCAGGGACGAGCAGTACTTC. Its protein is CASSPRDIRDEQYF.

The CDR3 DNA reads TGTGCCAGTTCGGACAGGGTCTACAATGAGCAGTTCTTC. Translation: CASSDRVYNEQFF. The chain is built from TRBV19 and TRBJ2-1; 8 bases are a match to TRBD1. This CDR3 spans 13 amino acids. V trimming: 8 bases; J trimming: 3 bases; junction bases outside the gene matches: 3. Looked up from germline, CDR1 is LNHDA and CDR2 is SQIVND (reference sequence). Combining the CDR3 with reference TRBV19 and TRBJ2-1 gives the whole variable domain DGGITQSPKYLFRKEGQNVTLSCEQNLNHDAMYWYRQDPGQGLRLIYYSQIVNDFQKGDIAEGYSVSREKKESFPLTVTSAQKNPTAFYLCASSDRVYNEQFFGPGTRLTVL.

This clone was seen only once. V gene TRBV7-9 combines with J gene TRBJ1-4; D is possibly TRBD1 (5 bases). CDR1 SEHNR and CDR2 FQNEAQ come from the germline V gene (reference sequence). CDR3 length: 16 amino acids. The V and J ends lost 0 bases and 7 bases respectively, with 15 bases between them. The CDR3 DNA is TGTGCCAGCAGCTTAGCGCGGCAGGGAGGAGGTGAAAAACTGTTTTTT. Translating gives CASSLARQGGGEKLFF.

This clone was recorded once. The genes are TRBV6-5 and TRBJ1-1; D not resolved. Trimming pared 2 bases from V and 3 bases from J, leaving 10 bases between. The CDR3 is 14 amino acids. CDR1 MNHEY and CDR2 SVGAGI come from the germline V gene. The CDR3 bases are TGTGCCAGCAGTTACGAGGACGGGGACACTGAAGCTTTCTTT. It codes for CASSYEDGDTEAFF.

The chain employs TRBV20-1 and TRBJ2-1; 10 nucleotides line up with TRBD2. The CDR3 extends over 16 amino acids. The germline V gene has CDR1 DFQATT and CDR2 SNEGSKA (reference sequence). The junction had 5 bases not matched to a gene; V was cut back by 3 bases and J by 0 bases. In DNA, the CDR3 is TGCAGTGCTAGTCGGGCTAGCGGGAGCTCCTACAATGAGCAGTTCTTC. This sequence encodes CSASRASGSSYNEQFF.

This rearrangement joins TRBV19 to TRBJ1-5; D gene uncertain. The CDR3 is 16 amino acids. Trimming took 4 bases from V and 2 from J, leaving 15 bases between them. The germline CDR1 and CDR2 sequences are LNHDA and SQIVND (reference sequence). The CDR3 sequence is CASSTTSGSRNQPQHF. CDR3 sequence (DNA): TGTGCCAGTAGTACCACTTCCGGGTCCCGCAATCAGCCCCAGCATTTT.

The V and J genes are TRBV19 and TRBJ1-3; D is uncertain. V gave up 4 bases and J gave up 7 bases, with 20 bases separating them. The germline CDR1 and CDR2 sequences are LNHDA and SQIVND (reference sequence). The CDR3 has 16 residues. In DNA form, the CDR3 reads TGTGCCAGTAGTAAGGCTCGTGAGAGCGGGAGGAACACCATATATTTT. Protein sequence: CASSKARESGRNTIYF.

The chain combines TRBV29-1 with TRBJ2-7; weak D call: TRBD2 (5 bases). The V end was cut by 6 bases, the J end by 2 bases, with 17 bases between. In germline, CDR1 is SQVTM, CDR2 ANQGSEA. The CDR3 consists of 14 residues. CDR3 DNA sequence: TGCAGCGTCGCCGGTGTAGGGAGCCCCTACGAGCAGTACTTC. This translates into CSVAGVGSPYEQYF.

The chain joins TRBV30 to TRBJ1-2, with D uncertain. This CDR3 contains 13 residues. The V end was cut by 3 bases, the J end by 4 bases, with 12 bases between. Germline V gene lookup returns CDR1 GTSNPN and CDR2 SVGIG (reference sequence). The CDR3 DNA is TGTGCCTGGAGCCCAGTTCAGACCTATGGCTACACCTTC. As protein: CAWSPVQTYGYTF. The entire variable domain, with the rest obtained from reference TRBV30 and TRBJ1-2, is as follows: SQTIHQWPATLVQPVGSPLSLECTVEGTSNPNLYWYRQAAGRGLQLLFYSVGIGQISSEVPQNLSASRPQDRQFILSSKKLLLSDSGFYLCAWSPVQTYGYTFGSGTRLTVV.

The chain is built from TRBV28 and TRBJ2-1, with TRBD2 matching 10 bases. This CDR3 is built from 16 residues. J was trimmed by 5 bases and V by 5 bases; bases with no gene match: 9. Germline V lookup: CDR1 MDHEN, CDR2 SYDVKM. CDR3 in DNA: TGTGCCAGCAGTCCACCAGGGACTAGCGAAAACAATGAGCAGTTCTTC. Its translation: CASSPPGTSENNEQFF.

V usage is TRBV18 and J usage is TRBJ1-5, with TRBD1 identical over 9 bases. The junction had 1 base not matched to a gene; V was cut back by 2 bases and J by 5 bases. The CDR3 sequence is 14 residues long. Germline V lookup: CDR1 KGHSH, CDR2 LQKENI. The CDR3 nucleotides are TGTGCCAGCTCACCAAGGGACAGGGATCAGCCCCAGCATTTT. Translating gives CASSPRDRDQPQHF.

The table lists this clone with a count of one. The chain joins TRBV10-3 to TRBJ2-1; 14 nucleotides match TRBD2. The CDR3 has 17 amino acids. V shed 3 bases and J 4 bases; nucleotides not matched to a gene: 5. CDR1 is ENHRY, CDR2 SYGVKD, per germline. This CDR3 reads CAISDGTSGRSYNEQFF. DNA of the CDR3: TGTGCCATCAGTGACGGGACTAGCGGGAGATCTTACAATGAGCAGTTCTTC.

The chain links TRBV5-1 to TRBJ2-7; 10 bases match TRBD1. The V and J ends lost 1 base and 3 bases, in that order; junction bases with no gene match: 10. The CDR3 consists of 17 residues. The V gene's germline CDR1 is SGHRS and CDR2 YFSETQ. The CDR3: CASSLNLRGQGNYEQYF. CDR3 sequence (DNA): TGCGCCAGCAGCTTGAACCTCAGGGGACAGGGGAACTACGAGCAGTACTTC.

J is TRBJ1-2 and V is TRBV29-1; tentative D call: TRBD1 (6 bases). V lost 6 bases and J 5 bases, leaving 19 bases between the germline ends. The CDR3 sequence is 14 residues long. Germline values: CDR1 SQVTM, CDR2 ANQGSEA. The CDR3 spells CSVDWTDRFYGYTF. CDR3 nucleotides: TGCAGCGTGGACTGGACAGACAGATTTTATGGCTACACCTTC.

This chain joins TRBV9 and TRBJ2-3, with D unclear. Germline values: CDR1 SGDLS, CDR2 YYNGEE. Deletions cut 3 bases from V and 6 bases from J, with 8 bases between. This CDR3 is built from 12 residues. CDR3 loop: CASSGRPDTQYF. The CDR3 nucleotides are TGTGCCAGCAGCGGGCGCCCGGATACGCAGTATTTT.

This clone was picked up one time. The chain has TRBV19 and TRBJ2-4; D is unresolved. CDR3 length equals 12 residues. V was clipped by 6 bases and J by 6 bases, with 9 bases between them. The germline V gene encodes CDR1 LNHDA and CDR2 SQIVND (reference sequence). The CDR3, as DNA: TGTGCCAGTAGCTACCCGACAAACATTCAGTACTTC. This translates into CASSYPTNIQYF.